One and the same sample provided the 17 T cell receptor beta chains below, sequenced in a study of blood T cell repertoires in COVID-19. Some clones are missing from TCRdb's copy, which holds only in-frame ones; the method was immunoSEQ multiplex PCR. The sample carries 190,000 or so clones, over 70% recorded once. What was sequenced was peripheral blood. All receptors derive from a man aged 50 or older with active or convalescent COVID-19.

The CDR3 DNA reads as TGTGCCAGCAGCGTGACTAGCGCAGATACGCAGTATTTT. The encoded protein is CASSVTSADTQYF. V and J are TRBV14 and TRBJ2-3, with 8 nucleotides matching TRBD2. J gave up 4 bases and V 5 bases, and 2 bases lay outside the gene matches. The CDR3 runs 13 residues. Germline CDR1 SGHDN, CDR2 FVKESK.

The chain uses TRBV18 and TRBJ2-5; tentative D call: TRBD2 (6 bases). The V end lost 4 bases, the J end lost 5 bases, and 11 bases lay between the germline ends. This CDR3 is 13 amino acids long. The germline V gene has CDR1 KGHSH and CDR2 LQKENI. CDR3 protein: CASSQGLTETQYF. Written as DNA, the CDR3 is TGTGCCAGCTCACAGGGACTGACGGAGACCCAGTACTTC.

As to this clone: Other DNA sequences from this sample encode an identical CDR3 as well. The chain is built from TRBV6-2 or TRBV6-3 and TRBJ2-1; 9 nucleotides match TRBD1. The CDR3 runs 15 residues. Trimming removed 4 bases from V and 3 bases from J; junction bases left unmatched: 4. Germline CDR1 and CDR2: MNHEY and SVGEGT. CDR3 amino acids: CASSWTGVVYNEQFF. In DNA, the CDR3 is TGTGCCAGCAGTTGGACAGGGGTAGTCTACAATGAGCAGTTCTTC.

This chain connects TRBV11-3 to TRBJ2-3; D is uncertain. Germline-derived CDR1 and CDR2 are SGHNT and YENEEA. Trimming left V 4 bases short and J 1 base short, with 6 bases between. The CDR3 has 13 amino acids. CDR3 in amino acids: CASSSSGTDTQYF. DNA of the CDR3: TGTGCCAGCAGCTCCTCTGGCACAGATACGCAGTATTTT.

The chain links TRBV18 to TRBJ2-7; 10 nucleotides match TRBD2. Per the germline V gene, CDR1 is KGHSH and CDR2 is LQKENI. The length of the CDR3 is 16 residues. V shed 2 bases, J shed 3 bases, and the junction held 7 bases outside the gene matches. DNA of the CDR3: TGTGCCAGCTCACCAAACCCTAGCGGGAGTTTCTACGAGCAGTACTTC. It codes for CASSPNPSGSFYEQYF.

The chain joins TRBV24-1 to TRBJ2-7; TRBD1 agrees at 9 bases. This CDR3 has 16 amino acids. V trimming: 5 bases; J trimming: 2 bases; junction bases outside the gene matches: 9. The germline V gene encodes CDR1 KGHDR and CDR2 SFDVKD. The CDR3 bases are TGTGCCACCAGTGCCAGGGGACAGGGCGGCCCCTACGAGCAGTACTTC. This translates into CATSARGQGGPYEQYF.

This sequence joins TRBV5-6 and TRBJ2-7; D is unclear. V lost 0 bases to trimming and J lost 9 bases, with 13 bases between them. Germline CDR1 reads SGHDT; CDR2 reads YYEEEE. The length of the CDR3 is 13 residues. CDR3 DNA: TGTGCCAGCAGCTTGGCCGCCGTTAGCCGGCAGTACTTC. It translates to CASSLAAVSRQYF.

This clone was seen a single time. The chain is built from TRBV28 and TRBJ1-2; D perhaps matches TRBD1 (6 bases). The V end was cut by 3 bases, the J end by 1 base, with 15 bases between. The CDR3 loop spans 16 amino acids. Germline CDR1 and CDR2: MDHEN and SYDVKM. In nucleotides, the CDR3 is TGTGCCAGCAGTTTGGTAGGGGGTATTGGTAACTATGGCTACACCTTC. This encodes CASSLVGGIGNYGYTF.

This clone was found a few times. The rearrangement uses TRBV4-1 and TRBJ2-5; tentative D call: TRBD2 (6 bases). Per the germline V gene, CDR1 is MGHRA and CDR2 is YSYEKL. CDR3 length equals 17 residues. Between the trimmed V and J ends, which lost 2 bases and 3 bases, there was a span of 19 bases. The CDR3 nucleotides read TGCGCCAGCAGCCAACCCCGGGGTAGCGGTCCCGAAGAGACCCAGTACTTC. Amino acid sequence: CASSQPRGSGPEETQYF.

The rearrangement uses TRBV9 and TRBJ2-1; TRBD2 agrees at 7 bases. Germline V gene lookup returns CDR1 SGDLS and CDR2 YYNGEE. This CDR3 is 14 amino acids long. V was clipped by 3 bases and J by 5 bases; unmatched bases: 5. The CDR3 DNA sequence: TGTGCCAGCAGCGGGGTAGCGGGTGACAATGAGCAGTTCTTC. Protein: CASSGVAGDNEQFF.

As regards this clone: Other DNA sequences in this specimen translate into the identical CDR3. J is TRBJ2-6 and V is TRBV5-1; 7 bases align to TRBD2. Germline V gives CDR1 SGHRS, CDR2 YFSETQ. V lost 0 bases, J lost 2 bases, and 2 bases stayed unmatched. The CDR3 is made up of 16 amino acids. The CDR3 is CASSLGAGAGANVLTF. CDR3 coding DNA: TGCGCCAGCAGCTTGGGTGCGGGGGCTGGGGCCAACGTCCTGACTTTC. Full variable domain (outside the CDR3, taken from reference TRBV5-1 and TRBJ2-6): KAGVTQTPRYLIKTRGQQVTLSCSPISGHRSVSWYQQTPGQGLQFLFEYFSETQRNKGNFPGRFSGRQFSNSRSEMNVSTLELGDSALYLCASSLGAGAGANVLTFGAGSRLTVL.

The rearrangement uses TRBV7-2 and TRBJ2-1, with 10 bases lining up with TRBD2. The CDR3 is 15 residues long. Germline trimming cut 5 bases from V and 2 bases from J; bases unmatched to any gene: 3. CDR1 and CDR2 from the germline V gene are SGHTA and FQGNSA. The CDR3 spells CASSPSGGAYNEQFF. The CDR3 DNA reads as TGTGCCAGCAGCCCTAGCGGGGGAGCCTACAATGAGCAGTTCTTC.

The rearrangement links TRBV6-2 or TRBV6-3 to TRBJ1-5; TRBD1 agrees at 11 bases. Germline CDR1 and CDR2: MNHEY and SVGEGT. The CDR3 totals 16 residues. The V gene end was trimmed by 5 bases and the J gene end by 2 bases; junction bases not matched to a gene: 5. CDR3 protein: CASSRGQGVGNQPQHF. The CDR3 DNA follows: TGTGCCAGCAGTAGGGGACAGGGGGTCGGCAATCAGCCCCAGCATTTT.

This clone was observed once. The chain couples TRBV19 to TRBJ2-2; 10 bases are a match to TRBD1. The CDR3 spans 12 residues. The germline CDR1 and CDR2 sequences are LNHDA and SQIVND (reference sequence). Here the CDR3 DNA reads TGTTCCACCGGGACAGGGGCCGGGGAGCTGTTTTTT. Translating gives CSTGTGAGELFF.

The DNA for the CDR3 is TGTGCCATTCGGGGGGTAGCGGGAGACGAGCAGTACTTC. Protein product: CAIRGVAGDEQYF. The chain has TRBV10-3 and TRBJ2-7; 9 bases match TRBD2. J gave up 5 bases and V 9 bases, and 8 bases lay outside the gene matches. CDR3 size: 13 residues. Germline-derived CDR1 and CDR2 are ENHRY and SYGVKD.

V is TRBV5-6 and J is TRBJ1-1; possible D gene TRBD1, 6 bases. The CDR3 totals 14 residues. V was trimmed by 4 bases and J by 4 bases, leaving 14 bases between them. Germline CDR1 reads SGHDT; CDR2 reads YYEEEE. The CDR3 here is CASSILQGTTEAFF. The CDR3 nucleotides are TGTGCCAGCAGCATCCTCCAGGGGACCACTGAAGCTTTCTTT.

The gene calls are TRBV29-1 and TRBJ2-2; TRBD1 agrees at 7 bases. Germline CDR1 and CDR2: SQVTM and ANQGSEA. V lost 4 bases to trimming and J lost 6 bases; unmatched junction nucleotides: 8. This CDR3 contains 14 residues. The CDR3 reads CSVGTGVGSGELFF. The CDR3 coding sequence is TGCAGCGTTGGAACAGGGGTAGGATCCGGGGAGCTGTTTTTT.